This entry lists 13 T cell receptor beta chains sequenced from one sample in a study of identical twins. Via MiXCR, TCRdb re-called the 5' RACE reads, giving one row per CDR3 protein. The sample includes around 480,000 distinct CDR3 sequences, around 14% of them seen just once. This same sample was also taken into another study, of yellow fever vaccine responses in identical twins.

Sequenced input: CD4+ T cells sorted from blood. The source is a woman between 18 and 29 years old in good health.

This CDR3 is CATSDPAGFGETQYF. In DNA form, the CDR3 reads TGTGCCACCAGTGATCCGGCCGGGTTTGGGGAGACCCAGTACTTC. This chain links TRBV24-1 with TRBJ2-5; D gene ambiguous. The CDR3 is 15 residues long. Germline V gene sequence: CDR1 KGHDR, CDR2 SFDVKD. The germline V and J ends were trimmed by 3 bases and 5 bases, with 15 bases remaining between them.

This clonotype was detected only a few times. The chain employs TRBV5-1 and TRBJ2-1; 7 bases fit TRBD2. CDR3 size: 14 residues. Per the germline V gene, CDR1 is SGHRS and CDR2 is YFSETQ. V lost 0 bases to trimming and J lost 6 bases; unmatched junction nucleotides: 3. CDR3 bases: TGCGCCAGCAGCTTGGAAGCGGGGCTCAATGAGCAGTTCTTC. Its translation: CASSLEAGLNEQFF.

The V gene is TRBV7-9, the J gene TRBJ2-3, with 9 nucleotides matching TRBD1. The length of the CDR3 is 17 residues. Germline CDR1 reads SEHNR; CDR2 reads FQNEAQ (reference sequence). V lost 4 bases and J lost 2; bases outside the gene matches: 10. CDR3 protein: CASSSPPGTGTTDTQYF. The CDR3 nucleotides are TGTGCCAGCAGCTCCCCGCCCGGGACAGGGACCACAGATACGCAGTATTTT. Looking up the rest from reference TRBV7-9 and TRBJ2-3 gives the full variable domain: DTGVSQNPRHKITKRGQNVTFRCDPISEHNRLYWYRQTLGQGPEFLTYFQNEAQLEKSRLLSDRFSAERPKGSFSTLEIQRTEQGDSAMYLCASSSPPGTGTTDTQYFGPGTRLTVL.

Ten or more counts support this clonotype. V gene TRBV11-2 combines with J gene TRBJ2-3; D gene unclear. The V and J ends lost 3 bases and 6 bases respectively, with 13 bases between them. This CDR3 spans 14 amino acids. Germline lookup yields CDR1 SGHAT and CDR2 FQNNGV. CDR3 sequence (DNA): TGTGCCAGCAGCTTCGACCTCTCTCGGGATACGCAGTATTTT. This encodes CASSFDLSRDTQYF.

This clonotype has ten or more counts. The CDR3 coding sequence is TGTGCCAGCAGCTTAGGGGTAACCTACGAGCAGTACTTC. It translates to CASSLGVTYEQYF. This chain joins TRBV7-9 and TRBJ2-7; unclear D gene. Trimming removed 1 base at V and 2 bases at J, with 6 bases between. The germline CDR1 and CDR2 sequences are SEHNR and FQNEAQ (reference sequence). The CDR3 length is 13 residues.

This clonotype appeared a few times. This chain joins TRBV27 and TRBJ2-1; 10 bases are shared with TRBD2. Germline lookup yields CDR1 MNHEY and CDR2 SMNVEV (reference sequence). V lost 6 bases to trimming and J lost 4 bases; unmatched junction nucleotides: 6. CDR3 length: 15 amino acids. The CDR3 DNA reads as TGTGCCAGCAGCCAACTAGCGGGGTTATACAATGAGCAGTTCTTC. Its protein is CASSQLAGLYNEQFF.

This clonotype was recorded a few times. V usage is TRBV11-2 and J usage is TRBJ2-7; D remains ambiguous. V lost 2 bases to trimming and J lost 3 bases, with 11 bases between them. This CDR3 comprises 14 residues. The germline V gene encodes CDR1 SGHAT and CDR2 FQNNGV. The CDR3 bases are TGTGCCAGCAGCTTAACCGACAACCTCTACGAGCAGTACTTC. This translates into CASSLTDNLYEQYF.

This clonotype was observed a handful of times. The gene calls are TRBV29-1 and TRBJ1-5; no clear D. V lost 4 bases and J 2 bases, leaving 6 bases between the germline ends. The CDR3 consists of 12 residues. The germline CDR1 and CDR2 sequences are SQVTM and ANQGSEA. The CDR3 region has the DNA TGCAGCGTTGGGAGCGGCAATCAGCCCCAGCATTTT. The encoded protein is CSVGSGNQPQHF.

This clonotype has more than one count but fewer than ten. The chain combines TRBV5-4 with TRBJ2-5, with D possibly being TRBD1 (5 bases). The CDR3 contains 15 residues. Per germline, CDR1 SGHNT and CDR2 YYREEE (reference sequence). V gave up 2 bases and J gave up 0 bases, with 11 bases separating them. The chain's CDR3 is CASSLKQVHQETQYF. CDR3 bases: TGTGCCAGCAGCTTAAAACAGGTGCACCAAGAGACCCAGTACTTC.

The V call is TRBV6-1, the J call TRBJ2-3; 7 bases align to TRBD2. The CDR3 is made up of 14 amino acids. V gave up 4 bases and J gave up 6 bases; unmatched junction bases: 7. Germline assignment: CDR1 MNHNS and CDR2 SASEGT. This chain's CDR3 is CASSALALSDTQYF. The CDR3 DNA sequence: TGTGCCAGCAGTGCACTAGCGCTTTCCGATACGCAGTATTTT.

The sample holds a few counts of this clonotype. This CDR3 is CASSLVRASSYEQYF. The CDR3, as DNA: TGTGCCAGCAGCTTAGTTCGGGCAAGCTCCTACGAGCAGTACTTC. The J gene is TRBJ2-7, the V gene TRBV7-2; the D is unclear. The CDR3 contains 15 residues. The V gene's germline CDR1 is SGHTA and CDR2 FQGNSA. V was trimmed by 1 base and J by 0 bases, leaving 10 bases between them.

This clonotype occurred many times. V is TRBV5-1 and J is TRBJ1-1, with D unresolved. There are 12 residues in the CDR3. Trimming left V 2 bases short and J 7 bases short, with 9 bases between. The germline CDR1 and CDR2 sequences are SGHRS and YFSETQ. CDR3 sequence (DNA): TGCGCCAGCAGCTTAAACTCTCTTGAAGCTTTCTTT. Its protein is CASSLNSLEAFF. Based on the CDR3 plus reference TRBV5-1 and TRBJ1-1, the full variable domain is KAGVTQTPRYLIKTRGQQVTLSCSPISGHRSVSWYQQTPGQGLQFLFEYFSETQRNKGNFPGRFSGRQFSNSRSEMNVSTLELGDSALYLCASSLNSLEAFFGQGTRLTVV.

This chain links TRBV3-1 with TRBJ2-3; D is ambiguous. The CDR3 has 14 amino acids. The V end lost 0 bases, the J end lost 3 bases, and 7 bases lay between the germline ends. Germline-derived CDR1 and CDR2 are LGHDT and YNNKEL (reference sequence). The CDR3 coding sequence is TGTGCCAGCAGCCAAGAGGGAACAACAGATACGCAGTATTTT. It translates to CASSQEGTTDTQYF.